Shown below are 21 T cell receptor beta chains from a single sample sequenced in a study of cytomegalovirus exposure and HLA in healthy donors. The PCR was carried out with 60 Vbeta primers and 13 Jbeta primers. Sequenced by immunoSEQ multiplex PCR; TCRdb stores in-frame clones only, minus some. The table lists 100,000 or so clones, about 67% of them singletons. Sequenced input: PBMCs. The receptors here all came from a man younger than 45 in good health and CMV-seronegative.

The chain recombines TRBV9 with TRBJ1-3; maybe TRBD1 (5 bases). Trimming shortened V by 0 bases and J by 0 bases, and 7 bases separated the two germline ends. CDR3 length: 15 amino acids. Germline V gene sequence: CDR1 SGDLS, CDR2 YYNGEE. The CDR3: CASSVEGNSGNTIYF. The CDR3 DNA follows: TGTGCCAGCAGCGTAGAGGGGAACTCTGGAAACACCATATATTTT.

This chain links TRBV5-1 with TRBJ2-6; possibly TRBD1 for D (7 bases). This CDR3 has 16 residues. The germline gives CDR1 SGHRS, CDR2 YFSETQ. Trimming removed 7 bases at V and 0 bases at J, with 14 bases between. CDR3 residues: CASGGGILSGANVLTF. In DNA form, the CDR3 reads TGCGCCAGCGGAGGGGGCATACTCTCTGGGGCCAACGTCCTGACTTTC.

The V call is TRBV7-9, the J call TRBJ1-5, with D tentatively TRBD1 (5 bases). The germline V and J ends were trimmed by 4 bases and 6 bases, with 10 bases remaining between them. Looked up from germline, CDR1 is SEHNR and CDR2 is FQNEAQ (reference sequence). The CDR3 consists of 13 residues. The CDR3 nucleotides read TGTGCCAGCAGCTCGATAACAGGTCAGCCCCAGCATTTT. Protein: CASSSITGQPQHF.

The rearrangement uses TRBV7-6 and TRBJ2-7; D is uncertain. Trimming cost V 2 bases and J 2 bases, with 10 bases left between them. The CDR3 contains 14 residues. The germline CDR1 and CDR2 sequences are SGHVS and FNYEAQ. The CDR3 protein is CASSLQAGPYEQYF. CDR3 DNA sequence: TGTGCCAGCAGCTTACAGGCAGGTCCCTACGAGCAGTACTTC.

This CDR3 is CASSQERGLFTEAFF. The CDR3 DNA is TGCGCCAGCAGCCAAGAAAGGGGTTTGTTCACTGAAGCTTTCTTT. The chain employs TRBV4-1 and TRBJ1-1, with a tentative D call TRBD1 (5 bases). The CDR3 runs 15 residues. V lost 0 bases, J lost 4 bases, and 12 bases lay in between. In germline, CDR1 is MGHRA, CDR2 YSYEKL.

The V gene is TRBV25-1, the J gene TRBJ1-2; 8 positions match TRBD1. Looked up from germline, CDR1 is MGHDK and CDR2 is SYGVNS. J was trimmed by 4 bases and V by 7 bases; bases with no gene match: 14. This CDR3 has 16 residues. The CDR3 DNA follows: TGTGCCAGCACCCATGGGACAGGAGGACTCATCTATGGCTACACCTTC. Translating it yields CASTHGTGGLIYGYTF.

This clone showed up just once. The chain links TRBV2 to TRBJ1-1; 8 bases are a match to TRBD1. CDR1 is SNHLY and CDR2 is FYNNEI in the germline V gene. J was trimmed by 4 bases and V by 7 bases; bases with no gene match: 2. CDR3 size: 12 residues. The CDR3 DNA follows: TGTGCCAGCAACGACAGGGGCACTGAAGCTTTCTTT. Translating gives CASNDRGTEAFF. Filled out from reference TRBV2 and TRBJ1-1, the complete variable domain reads EPEVTQTPSHQVTQMGQEVILRCVPISNHLYFYWYRQILGQKVEFLVSFYNNEISEKSEIFDDQFSVERPDGSNFTLKIRSTKLEDSAMYFCASNDRGTEAFFGQGTRLTVV.

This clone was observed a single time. The CDR3 here is CASRRDRDQPQHF. The CDR3 coding sequence is TGCGCCAGCAGGCGTGACAGGGATCAGCCCCAGCATTTT. V is TRBV5-1 and J is TRBJ1-5; 7 nucleotides match TRBD1. The junction had 4 bases not matched to a gene; V was cut back by 5 bases and J by 5 bases. The V gene's germline CDR1 is SGHRS and CDR2 YFSETQ. This CDR3 is 13 amino acids long.

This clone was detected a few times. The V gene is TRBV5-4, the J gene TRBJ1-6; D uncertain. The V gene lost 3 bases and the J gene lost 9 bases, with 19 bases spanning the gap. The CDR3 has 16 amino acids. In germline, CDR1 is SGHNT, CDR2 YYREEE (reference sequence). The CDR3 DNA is TGTGCCAGCAGCTCGCTCGGGGTTTTAGTCGGTTCACCCCTCCACTTT. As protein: CASSSLGVLVGSPLHF.

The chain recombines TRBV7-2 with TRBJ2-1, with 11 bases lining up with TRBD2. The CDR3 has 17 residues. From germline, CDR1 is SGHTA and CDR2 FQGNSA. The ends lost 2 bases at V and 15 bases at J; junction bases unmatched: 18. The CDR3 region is CASSLSPRVAGGLGTFF. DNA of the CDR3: TGTGCCAGCAGCTTATCCCCCCGGGTAGCGGGGGGGCTGGGCACGTTCTTC.

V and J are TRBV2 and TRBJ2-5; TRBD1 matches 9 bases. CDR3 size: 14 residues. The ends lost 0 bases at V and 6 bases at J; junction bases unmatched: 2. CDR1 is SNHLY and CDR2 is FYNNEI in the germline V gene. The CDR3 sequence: CASSEADRGKTQYF. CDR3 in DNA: TGTGCCAGCAGTGAAGCGGACAGGGGAAAGACCCAGTACTTC.

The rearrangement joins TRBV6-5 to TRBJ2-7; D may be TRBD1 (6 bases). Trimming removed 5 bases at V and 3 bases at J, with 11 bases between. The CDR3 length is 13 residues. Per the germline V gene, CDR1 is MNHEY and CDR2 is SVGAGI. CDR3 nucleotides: TGTGCCAGCAGTATGGGACAACACTACGAGCAGTACTTC. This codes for CASSMGQHYEQYF.

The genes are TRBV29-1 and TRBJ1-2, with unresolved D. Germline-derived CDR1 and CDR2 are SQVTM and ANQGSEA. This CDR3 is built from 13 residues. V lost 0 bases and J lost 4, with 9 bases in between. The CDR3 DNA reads TGCAGCGTTGAAGATGGGCCAGCCTATGGCTACACCTTC. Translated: CSVEDGPAYGYTF.

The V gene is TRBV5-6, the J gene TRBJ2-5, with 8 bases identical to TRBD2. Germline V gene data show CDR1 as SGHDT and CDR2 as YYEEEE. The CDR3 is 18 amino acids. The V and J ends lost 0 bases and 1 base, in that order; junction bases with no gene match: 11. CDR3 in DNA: TGTGCCAGCAGCTTGGCCAGGGAGTGGCTAGCGGGCCAAGAGACCCAGTACTTC. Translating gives CASSLAREWLAGQETQYF.

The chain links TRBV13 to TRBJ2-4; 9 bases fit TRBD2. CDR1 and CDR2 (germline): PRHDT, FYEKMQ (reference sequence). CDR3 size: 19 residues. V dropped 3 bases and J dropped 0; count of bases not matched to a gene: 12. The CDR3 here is CASSFRVAGGQLAKNIQYF. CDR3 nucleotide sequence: TGTGCCAGCAGCTTTAGAGTTGCGGGAGGGCAATTAGCCAAAAACATTCAGTACTTC.

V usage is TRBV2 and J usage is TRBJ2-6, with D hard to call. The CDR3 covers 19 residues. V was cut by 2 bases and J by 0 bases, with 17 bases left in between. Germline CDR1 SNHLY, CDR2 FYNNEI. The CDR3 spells CASSEPTNVDFSGANVLTF. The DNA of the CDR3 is TGTGCCAGCAGTGAACCTACTAACGTAGATTTCTCTGGGGCCAACGTCCTGACTTTC.

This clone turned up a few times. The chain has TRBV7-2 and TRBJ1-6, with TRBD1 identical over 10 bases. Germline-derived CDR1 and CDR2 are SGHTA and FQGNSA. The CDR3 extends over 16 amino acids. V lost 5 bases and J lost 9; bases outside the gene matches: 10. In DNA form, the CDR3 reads TGTGCCAGCAGCCTGACCGGGACAGGGGCGTCTTCACCCCTCCACTTT. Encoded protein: CASSLTGTGASSPLHF.

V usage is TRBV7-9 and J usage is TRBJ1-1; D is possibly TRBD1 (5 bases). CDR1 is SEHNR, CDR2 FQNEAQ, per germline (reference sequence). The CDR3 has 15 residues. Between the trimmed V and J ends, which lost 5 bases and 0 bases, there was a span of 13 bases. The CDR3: CASSARLTVNTEAFF. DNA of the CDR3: TGTGCCAGCAGCGCGAGGTTGACAGTGAACACTGAAGCTTTCTTT.

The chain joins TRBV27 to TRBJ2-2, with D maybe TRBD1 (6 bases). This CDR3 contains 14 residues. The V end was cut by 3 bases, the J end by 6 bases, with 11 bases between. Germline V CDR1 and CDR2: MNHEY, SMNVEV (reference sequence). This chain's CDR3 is CASSFGQGPGELFF. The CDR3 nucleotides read TGTGCCAGCAGTTTTGGGCAGGGGCCCGGGGAGCTGTTTTTT.

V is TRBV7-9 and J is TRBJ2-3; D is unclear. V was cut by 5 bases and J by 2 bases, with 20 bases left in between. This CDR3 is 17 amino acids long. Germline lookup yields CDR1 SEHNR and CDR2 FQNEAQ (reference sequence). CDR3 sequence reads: CASSTLMTAETTDTQYF. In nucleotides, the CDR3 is TGTGCCAGCAGCACGCTGATGACTGCCGAGACCACAGATACGCAGTATTTT.

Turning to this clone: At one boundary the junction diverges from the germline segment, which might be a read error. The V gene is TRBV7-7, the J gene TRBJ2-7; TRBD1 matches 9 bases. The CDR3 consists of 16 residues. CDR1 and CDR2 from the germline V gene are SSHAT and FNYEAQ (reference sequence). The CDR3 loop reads CASSLSVGDRADEQYF. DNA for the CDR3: TGTGCTAGCAGCTTATCTGTAGGGGACAGGGCGGACGAGCAGTACTTC.